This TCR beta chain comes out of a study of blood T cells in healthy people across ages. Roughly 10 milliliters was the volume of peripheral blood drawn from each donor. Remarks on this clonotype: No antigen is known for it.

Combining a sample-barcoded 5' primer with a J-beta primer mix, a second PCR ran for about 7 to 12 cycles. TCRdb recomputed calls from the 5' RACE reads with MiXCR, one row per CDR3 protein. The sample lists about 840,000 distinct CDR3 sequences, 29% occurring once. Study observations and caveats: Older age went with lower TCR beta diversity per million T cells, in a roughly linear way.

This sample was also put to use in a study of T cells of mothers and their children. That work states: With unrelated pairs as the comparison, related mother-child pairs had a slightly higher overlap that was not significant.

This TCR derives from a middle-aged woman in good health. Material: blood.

Written as DNA, the CDR3 is TGTGCCAGCAGCTTAGCCCAAGGCAATCAGCCCCAGCATTTT. Its protein product is CASSLAQGNQPQHF. The chain carries TRBV7-9 and TRBJ1-5; D remains unclear. Germline lookup yields CDR1 SEHNR and CDR2 FQNEAQ (reference sequence). This CDR3 has 14 amino acids. Trimming removed 0 bases at V and 2 bases at J, with 5 bases between.